The entry that follows covers one T cell receptor (beta chain) sequence. The target antigen is unknown. TCRdb's copy holds only in-frame clones and misses some; the assay was immunoSEQ multiplex PCR. The sample holds a few hundred thousand clones, 86% seen once. Germline CDR1 reads LNHDA; CDR2 reads SQIVND (reference sequence). V lost 5 bases and J lost 2, with 14 bases in between. The CDR3 is made up of 15 amino acids. The data derive from a study of cytomegalovirus exposure and HLA in healthy donors. General study findings and limits: The authors enumerated 150 to 200 TCR beta chains as linked to cytomegalovirus. Rare TCR sequences predominated, though certain public TCRs were found in many donors.

The receptor's source is a woman aged 18-29 years in good health and CMV-seronegative. The sample consisted of PBMCs. The rearrangement uses TRBV19 and TRBJ2-3; no reliable D call. CDR3 DNA sequence: TGTGCCAGTAGTCCCTCCCCGAGCACCACAGATACGCAGTATTTT. Translating gives CASSPSPSTTDTQYF.